A single TCR beta chain is shown here with its context. This clone was found a few times. Its antigen specificity is not known. The input lacks base qualities; no much larger clone sits a single base away. The sample originates from a study of cytomegalovirus exposure and HLA in healthy donors (dated by TCRdb to the late 2010s). Context from the whole study: An earlier analysis of around 600 of the donors reported approximately 300 Gb of sequence data and around 120 million unique TCR beta sequences from about 200 million T cells. An early release covering around 630 HLA-typed donors comprised about 310 gigabases of sequencing data and 85 million or so unique TCR sequences. Because of strong linkage in the cohort, four to six DR-DQ haplotypes were treated as single units for association and clustering. On average, over 200,000 unique TCR beta nucleotide sequences were sequenced per donor among about 400 genotyped donors of the cohort, with roughly 18% of those sequences being non-productive. Rather than using new phenotypic data, the later analysis identified candidate immune exposures from TCR beta sequences and from how often those sequences occurred across donors. HLA typing covered class I and class II loci at four-digit resolution. Of the roughly 390 genotyped donors, roughly 76% were placed in the genetic ancestry cluster associated with self-reported Caucasian donors. High-throughput TCR immunosequencing, statistical association of individual TCRs with disease status, and machine learning were combined to predict cytomegalovirus infection status. The study profiled the T cell repertoires of around 700 subjects by immunosequencing and related them to cytomegalovirus serostatus. An earlier analysis of several hundred of the donors used high-throughput TCR beta sequencing to judge whether each TCR beta V gene segment behaved as functional or pseudogenic. The aim of the study was to test whether cataloging public T cell receptors could identify signatures of past pathogen exposure. In a later analysis, previously published TCR beta repertoires from 500 to 750 donors were re-analyzed and high-resolution HLA genotyping was added so that TCR occurrence patterns could be studied. Every discovery cohort repertoire had been produced on one sequencing platform. Donor age, sex, ethnicity and CMV serostatus were collected together with the repertoire data. A separate validation cohort of some 130 different subjects was used in addition to the approximately 640-subject first cohort. Genome-wide SNP genotypes for about 65% of the 666 donors were used in a later genetic analysis, which treated that subset as a discovery cohort. The number of donors typed differed by locus, with 629-630 for A, B, C, DRB1 and DQB1, around 500 for DQA1, 600 to 610 for DPA1, and about 450 for DPB1.

Study-level results and caveats: Because HLA typing was missing for some donors at each locus, association tests included only the typed subset. According to a later analysis, TCR association rates differed among HLA loci, with DRB1 alleles showing the most associated TCRs and HLA-C alleles showing the fewest. It was suggested by the authors that the approach could potentially be generalized to other disease states and immunological phenotypes. While some public TCRs were present in many individuals, most TCR sequences turned up only very rarely across donors. The study gave a list of under 200 TCR beta chains associated with cytomegalovirus. The classifier was reported to diagnose cytomegalovirus status with high specificity and sensitivity in both the original cohort and the validation cohort. A further reported finding was that TCR beta sequences accurately predicted the HLA-A and HLA-B alleles for most subjects in the first cohort. According to a later genetic analysis, donors in an Asian-associated ancestry cluster had fewer N-insertions in productive TCRs than the approximately 670-donor mean. When HLA alleles, especially DR and DQ, strongly co-occurred, TCR associations were difficult to assign to individual alleles. The presence/absence analyses assumed that sequencing depth was roughly uniform across donors, and that assumption may not be true. Correlated functional status among segregating V segments might be attributable to linkage disequilibrium, but an unknown experimental factor could not be ruled out. Several of the top co-occurrence clusters appeared to be linked to parvovirus B19, influenza, CMV and Epstein-Barr virus, according to a later analysis. In an earlier analysis of a few hundred of the donors, most TCR beta V segments were observed in productive rearrangements about 90% or about 30% of the time, broadly matching IMGT annotations. For the cohort, immune exposure information was limited to CMV serostatus. Some IMGT-functional V segments, including TRBV6-2 and TRBV6-3, could not be distinguished by the 87-base-pair reads and were therefore excluded. V-gene and J-gene trimming of TCR beta chains was associated with a missense DCLRE1C variant in a later genetic analysis, and the association was replicated in an independent cohort. A cluster of highly shared sequence variants was judged likely to represent a technical artifact of the sequencing pipeline. Only TCR beta chains were sequenced in this cohort, and the absence of alpha or paired-chain data limited detectable features. A few of the identified cytomegalovirus-associated TCR beta chains were confirmed in vitro to be specific for cytomegalovirus antigens. In a later analysis, HLA-associated TCR beta chains were found to be more clonally expanded and to have lower generation probabilities than equally common non-associated chains. Because counts were too low, some 16 rarely observed V segments, including chromosome 9 orphons, were excluded from the earlier analysis of fewer than 650 of the donors. According to a later analysis, most CMV-associated TCR beta chains appeared to be HLA-restricted, and the HLA associations seemed to be driven largely by CMV exposure. A later analysis associated about 18,000 TCR beta sequences with specific HLA alleles at a false discovery rate of 0.05.

From cysteine to phenylalanine, the CDR3 is 13 amino acids long. The read is trimmed to its CDR3 DNA, 39 bases read in frame from base 1. V and J lose 1 base and 2 bases, and a span of 6 bases separates them. CDR1 is given as SGHDT and CDR2 as YYEEEE, both from the germline V gene. The cohort consisted of some 730 healthy bone marrow donors. At the time of sampling, every cohort member was nominally healthy, though immune exposures that went unrecorded were likely present. The donor was CMV seropositive and was included in the group of 250 to 300 seropositive cohort members. A peripheral blood sample was collected from each donor, and TCR beta sequencing was performed on peripheral blood mononuclear cells. Genomic DNA was extracted from the blood cell samples with the Qiagen DNeasy Blood Extraction Kit. Libraries were made using the immunoSEQ multiplex PCR assay. For the multiplex PCR, a mixture combining 60 forward primers for TCR Vbeta segments and 13 reverse primers for TCR Jbeta segments was used. Amplification of the CDR3 region of rearranged TCR beta genes was performed with a multiplex PCR assay on genomic DNA. Amplified TCR beta libraries were sequenced as 87-base-pair reads on the Illumina HiSeq System. On the authors' methods: In a later analysis, some 80 million unique TCR beta chains were counted across the roughly 700 repertoires, and some 10 million of these chains were shared by at least two donors. Raw reads were error-corrected and collapsed into unique sequences by a nearest-neighbor algorithm in which closely related sequences were merged to remove PCR and sequencing errors. CDR3 sequences were aligned to IMGT reference sequences to assign V, D and J gene segments. Each retained sequence needed at least a six-nucleotide match to both a V gene segment and a J gene segment. A rearrangement counted as productive if the CDR3 had no stop codons and remained in frame with V and J, and every other rearrangement counted as non-productive. CDR3 was defined according to IMGT convention as the region running from the second conserved V-encoded cysteine to the conserved J-encoded phenylalanine. In an earlier analysis of around 570 of the donors, sequences lacking an unambiguous match to a single V gene segment were excluded. In an earlier analysis of 587 of the donors, V segments were called functional above 56.7% productive rearrangements and were called segregating when the between-donor standard deviation exceeded 5%. To diagnose cytomegalovirus status from the catalog of TCR beta chain sequences, a statistical classification framework was built. V and J gene assignment, in a later analysis, came from comparing TCR nucleotide sequences with IMGT/GENE-DB human TR gene sequences. Using the TCRdist pipeline, a later analysis assigned CDR3 sequences along with most-parsimonious VDJ recombination scenarios. A later analysis defined each TCR beta chain by its CDR3 amino acid sequence plus V-gene family, and excluded reads lacking a unique V-gene family. In a later analysis, 450 to 600 highly shared, low-generation-probability nucleotide sequences were removed to address suspected cross-contamination and a sequencing artifact. In a later analysis, a clonal expansion index for each public chain was calculated from normalized within-repertoire ranks of inferred template counts. In a later analysis, generation probabilities were computed with a VDJ recombination model fitted to out-of-frame rearrangements, and the resulting probabilities were checked against IGoR. In a later analysis, hypergeometric tests were used to score TCR-TCR, TCR-HLA and TCR-CMV co-occurrence, with a repertoire-size bias correction applied to TCR pairs. In a later analysis, false discovery rates were estimated by permuting HLA or CMV assignments 20 times. A later analysis grouped co-occurring TCRs with DBSCAN, adding TCRdist sequence similarity when clustering within HLA-allele-positive subsets. Repertoires with fewer than 30,000 or more than 120,000 public chains were left out of co-occurrence clustering, as were a few repertoires with anomalous nucleotide sharing. TCRdb re-hosts the immuneACCESS table, in-frame sequences only. Its copies lack some clones; in the studies checked, an unresolved V gene accounts for under half of them, and the cause for the rest is not known. From that table come the V and J calls and clone size; the DNA was used to work out D and trimming. This sample holds about 120,000 clones; about four fifths were observed only once. The ten largest make up around 8% of the sample.

The receptor was isolated from a female donor in good health and CMV-seropositive. Sequencing was performed on PBMCs. The V and J genes are TRBV5-6 and TRBJ1-2; 5 matching bases give a weak D call of TRBD1. This receptor has the CDR3 CASSLRGNYGYTF. The nucleotide sequence is given as TGTGCCAGCAGCTTGCGGGGGAACTATGGCTACACCTTC.